Listed here are 23 T cell receptor beta chains from one sample, sequenced in a study of CD8+CD57+ T cells in acquired aplastic anemia listed by TCRdb under 2018. Sequencing relied on an Illumina HiSeq 2000. Profiling of TCR beta VDJ combinations and CDR3 sequences used genomic DNA as the template. TCRdb trimmed the raw reads at Q25, called clones with MiXCR and kept productive beta chains. Every entry covers one CDR3 protein and lists the most common genes and DNA from its rows. Counted in this sample were approximately 200,000 distinct CDR3 sequences; around 60% of them appeared once. The ten biggest clones cover roughly 29% of the sample. The sequenced sample consisted of sorted CD4+, CD8+, or CD8+CD57+ T cells (not recorded which) from PBMCs. The receptors shown here come from a human donor in good health.

The chain couples TRBV7-3 to TRBJ2-7, with a weak D call TRBD2 (7 bases). The J call may be incorrect, as the DNA end agrees better with TRBJ2-5. This CDR3 region has 14 residues. The germline gives CDR1 SGHTA, CDR2 FQGTGA. The CDR3 DNA sequence: TGTGCCAGCAGCTTAGCGGGGGCGGAGGAGACCCAGTACTTC. This encodes CASSLAGAEETQYF.

This clonotype was seen repeatedly, ten times or more. This chain's CDR3 is CASGETGWGTQETQYF. The DNA of the CDR3 is TGTGCCAGCGGGGAGACAGGGTGGGGCACCCAAGAGACCCAGTACTTC. This chain uses TRBV2 with TRBJ2-5, with 7 bases that match TRBD1. This CDR3 region has 16 residues. The V segment lost 8 bases and the J segment 1 base; nucleotides outside the gene matches: 13. Germline V gene data show CDR1 as SNHLY and CDR2 as FYNNEI.

The gene calls are TRBV15 and TRBJ2-1; tentative D call: TRBD1 (5 bases). Trimming shortened V by 1 base and J by 1 base, and 8 bases separated the two germline ends. This CDR3 comprises 15 residues. In germline, CDR1 is LNHNV, CDR2 YYDKDF (reference sequence). The CDR3 loop reads CATSRGQSSYNEQFF. The CDR3 nucleotides read TGTGCCACCAGCAGAGGACAGTCTTCCTACAATGAGCAGTTCTTC.

This clonotype was detected ten times or more. V is TRBV20-1 and J is TRBJ2-5, with 8 positions matching TRBD1. CDR3 size: 13 residues. The J segment lost 6 bases and the V segment lost 3 bases, leaving 6 bases of the junction unmatched. Germline assignment: CDR1 DFQATT and CDR2 SNEGSKA (reference sequence). The CDR3 loop is CSASPGGDKTQYF. The CDR3 DNA reads as TGCAGTGCTAGCCCAGGGGGCGATAAGACCCAGTACTTC.

This clonotype showed up just once. The V call is TRBV7-3, the J call TRBJ2-3, with 7 bases identical to TRBD2. There are 16 residues in the CDR3. Germline V gene sequence: CDR1 SGHTA, CDR2 FQGTGA. J gave up 2 bases and V 2 bases, and 7 bases lay outside the gene matches. As DNA, the CDR3 is TGTGCCAGCAGCTTATCGCTAGCGGCTAACACAGATACGCAGTATTTT. Amino acids: CASSLSLAANTDTQYF. Complete variable domain (other parts from reference TRBV7-3 and TRBJ2-3): GAGVSQTPSNKVTEKGKYVELRCDPISGHTALYWYRQSLGQGPEFLIYFQGTGAADDSGLPNDRFFAVRPEGSVSTLKIQRTERGDSAVYLCASSLSLAANTDTQYFGPGTRLTVL.

Points on this clonotype: A clone one base away is much larger, so this may be a read error. The V and J genes are TRBV7-6 and TRBJ2-1, with D maybe TRBD2 (7 bases). This CDR3 has 16 amino acids. Germline V gene data show CDR1 as SGHVS and CDR2 as FNYEAQ. V lost 4 bases and J lost 12, with 25 bases in between. CDR3 region: CASSSGGGGALPGQFF. The CDR3 region has the DNA TGTGCCAGCAGCTCAGGTGGGGGGGGGGCTCTACCAGGGCAGTTCTTC.

The chain has TRBV7-9 and TRBJ1-1; D uncertain. Germline loops: CDR1 SEHNR, CDR2 FQNEAQ (reference sequence). V lost 5 bases, J lost 5 bases, and 18 bases lay in between. The CDR3 totals 15 residues. DNA of the CDR3: TGTGCCAGCAGCCAGGACGGAAGGGTTGTTACTGAAGCTTTCTTT. It specifies CASSQDGRVVTEAFF.

At least ten counts were recorded for this clonotype. J is TRBJ2-7 and V is TRBV5-5, with 10 nucleotides matching TRBD1. Germline CDR1 SGHKS, CDR2 YYEKEE (reference sequence). The CDR3 consists of 14 residues. Trimming cost V 3 bases and J 3 bases; bases outside gene matches: 3. The CDR3 coding sequence is TGTGCCAGCAGCTGGACAGGGGGGGACTACGAGCAGTACTTC. It specifies CASSWTGGDYEQYF.

This clonotype was found once. The rearrangement joins TRBV29-1 to TRBJ1-2, with TRBD1 matching 10 bases. After removal of 6 bases from V and 4 bases from J, the junction contained 5 bases not matched to a gene. The CDR3 runs 13 residues. Germline V CDR1 and CDR2: SQVTM, ANQGSEA. The CDR3 DNA is TGCAGCGTAGGGACAGGGGCGATCTATGGCTACACCTTC. It translates to CSVGTGAIYGYTF.

The rearrangement joins TRBV7-2 to TRBJ2-3, with 9 positions matching TRBD2. The germline CDR1 and CDR2 sequences are SGHTA and FQGNSA. The V segment lost 1 base and the J segment 4 bases; nucleotides outside the gene matches: 6. This CDR3 has 16 residues. CDR3 amino acids: CASSLGDGLASDTQYF. CDR3 sequence (DNA): TGTGCCAGCAGCTTAGGGGACGGACTAGCGTCAGATACGCAGTATTTT.

The chain employs TRBV5-4 and TRBJ2-1; 8 nucleotides agree with TRBD2. The germline V gene encodes CDR1 SGHNT and CDR2 YYREEE (reference sequence). The CDR3 consists of 15 residues. Germline trimming cut 3 bases from V and 10 bases from J; bases unmatched to any gene: 12. The CDR3 loop reads CASSWGSGGDREQFF. The CDR3 DNA follows: TGTGCCAGCAGCTGGGGGTCGGGGGGGGATCGGGAGCAGTTCTTC. The whole variable domain, filled in from reference TRBV5-4 and TRBJ2-1, reads ETGVTQSPTHLIKTRGQQVTLRCSSQSGHNTVSWYQQALGQGPQFIFQYYREEENGRGNFPPRFSGLQFPNYSSELNVNALELDDSALYLCASSWGSGGDREQFFGPGTRLTVL.

Comments on this clonotype: Lacking the conserved final phenylalanine or tryptophan, this CDR3 likely reflects a read error. The DNA is omitted, as the CDR3 cannot be located on it reliably, and the CDR3 follows TCRdb's listing. The V gene is TRBV2, the J gene TRBJ2-2. The length of the CDR3 is 10 amino acids, counting both ends. The germline V gene has CDR1 SNHLY and CDR2 FYNNEI. The CDR3 spells CASSEDSYFS.

This clonotype was counted a few times. The chain has TRBV5-5 and TRBJ2-1; a possible D gene is TRBD1 (6 bases). Looked up from germline, CDR1 is SGHKS and CDR2 is YYEKEE (reference sequence). There are 11 residues in the CDR3. V lost 2 bases and J 10 bases, leaving 7 bases between the germline ends. The CDR3 DNA is TGTGCCAGCAGCTTCGGACAGGAGCAGTTCTTC. Its translation is CASSFGQEQFF.

The rearrangement uses TRBV5-1 and TRBJ2-5; TRBD2 matches 14 bases. The trim removed 4 bases at V and 4 bases at J, leaving 3 bases unmatched. This CDR3 contains 15 residues. CDR1 is SGHRS and CDR2 is YFSETQ in the germline V gene. The CDR3 here is CASSTGTSGGETQYF. The CDR3, as DNA: TGCGCCAGCAGCACCGGGACTAGCGGGGGAGAGACCCAGTACTTC. Supplemented by reference TRBV5-1 and TRBJ2-5, the full variable domain reads KAGVTQTPRYLIKTRGQQVTLSCSPISGHRSVSWYQQTPGQGLQFLFEYFSETQRNKGNFPGRFSGRQFSNSRSEMNVSTLELGDSALYLCASSTGTSGGETQYFGPGTRLLVL.

This clonotype was detected only once. The rearrangement joins TRBV25-1 to TRBJ1-1; D gene unclear. Trimming took off 0 bases at V and 4 bases at J, with 12 bases between the two ends. The CDR3 has 15 residues. Germline CDR1 reads MGHDK; CDR2 reads SYGVNS. The CDR3 DNA follows: TGTGCCAGCAGTGAATACGGGGAGGTGAGCACTGAAGCTTTCTTT. Translating it yields CASSEYGEVSTEAFF.

V usage is TRBV7-3 and J usage is TRBJ2-1; perhaps TRBD1 as D (6 bases). V lost 4 bases, J lost 8 bases, and 12 bases lay in between. The CDR3 sequence is 13 residues long. The germline V gene has CDR1 SGHTA and CDR2 FQGTGA. CDR3 sequence (DNA): TGTGCCAGCAGCTATACAGGGTGGGATGAGCAGTTCTTC. It is translated as CASSYTGWDEQFF.

The J gene is TRBJ1-1, the V gene TRBV9, with D possibly TRBD1 on 5 matching bases. The V and J ends lost 4 bases and 5 bases respectively, with 12 bases between them. The CDR3 is 13 amino acids. CDR1 is SGDLS, CDR2 YYNGEE, per germline. The DNA for the CDR3 is TGTGCCAGCAGCACCCTGCAGGGAACTGAAGCTTTCTTT. Its protein product is CASSTLQGTEAFF.

This chain links TRBV6-5 with TRBJ2-7, with D possibly matching TRBD2 (5 bases). This CDR3 is built from 13 residues. Germline CDR1 and CDR2: MNHEY and SVGAGI. V lost 5 bases and J lost 6, with 14 bases in between. Here the CDR3 DNA reads TGTGCCAGCAGTATCGACATCCGGGGCGAGCAGTACTTC. It encodes CASSIDIRGEQYF.

The CDR3: CSVEDRAQPGGRDTQYF. As DNA, the CDR3 is TGCAGCGTTGAAGATCGGGCCCAGCCCGGGGGGCGGGATACGCAGTATTTT. J is TRBJ2-3 and V is TRBV29-1, with D possibly being TRBD2 (7 bases). V shed 0 bases and J shed 6 bases, with 22 bases lying between them. From germline, CDR1 is SQVTM and CDR2 ANQGSEA. CDR3 length equals 17 residues.

The chain combines TRBV6-4 with TRBJ1-1; tentatively, D is TRBD1 (5 bases). This CDR3 comprises 13 residues. CDR1 and CDR2 from the germline V gene are MRHNA and SNTAGT. V shed 8 bases and J shed 5 bases, with 15 bases lying between them. The CDR3 DNA reads as TGTGCCAGCTGTGGGGGAGCGAATACTGAAGCTTTCTTT. It yields the protein CASCGGANTEAFF.

The rearrangement joins TRBV19 to TRBJ1-2; a weak D match, TRBD1 (6 bases). Trimming left V 4 bases short and J 0 bases short, with 12 bases between. Germline assignment: CDR1 LNHDA and CDR2 SQIVND (reference sequence). This CDR3 spans 15 amino acids. The CDR3 DNA follows: TGTGCCAGTAGTAACCAGGGGCGAGCTAACTATGGCTACACCTTC. Protein: CASSNQGRANYGYTF.

This clonotype was recorded many times. The V call is TRBV7-8, the J call TRBJ2-3; D assignment may be TRBD1 or TRBD2 (6 bases each). Trimming stripped 5 bases from V and 5 bases from J, with 17 bases between. CDR3 length: 15 amino acids. Looked up from germline, CDR1 is SGHVS and CDR2 is FQNEAQ. CDR3 sequence: CASSLLPGGGDTQYF. The CDR3 DNA follows: TGTGCCAGCAGCCTTCTCCCCGGGGGCGGAGATACGCAGTATTTT.

This chain links TRBV2 with TRBJ1-2; D is perhaps TRBD1 (5 bases). CDR3 length equals 13 residues. CDR1 is SNHLY, CDR2 FYNNEI, per germline. Trimming left V 4 bases short and J 5 bases short, with 11 bases between. The CDR3, as DNA: TGTGCCAGCAGTGTCGAGACAGATTATGGCTACACCTTC. Protein sequence: CASSVETDYGYTF.